This TCR beta chain stems from a study of T cell responses to AZD1222 COVID-19 vaccine. Notes on the study in general: Mostly white British, mostly female donors; authors suggested clonal diversity may be underestimated. Spike-specific TCR depth and breadth grew after two AZD1222 doses.

Measured with immunoSEQ multiplex PCR; TCRdb has only the in-frame clones, and not every one. The table records about 110,000 clones, around 84% of them present only once. A remark on this clone: As yet, its antigen is unknown.

This TCR was sampled from an adult in good health. The sequencing used peripheral blood, collected on day 0 of AZD1222 vaccination.

For the CDR3, the DNA is TGTGCCAGCAGACTGGGATCCCAAAACATTCAGTACTTC. Amino acid sequence: CASRLGSQNIQYF. The gene calls are TRBV6-5 and TRBJ2-4; no clear D gene. Germline CDR1 and CDR2: MNHEY and SVGAGI. V was pared by 6 bases and J by 5 bases, with 11 bases between. The CDR3 length is 13 residues.